The 11 T cell receptor beta chains listed next were all sequenced from one sample in a study of T cell clones after liver transplantation. Alloreactive TCRbeta sequences came from sequencing proliferating CFSE-low cells in the MLR. Their antigens remain unidentified. Sequencing used immunoSEQ multiplex PCR; TCRdb keeps in-frame clones, though not all of them. Of under 5,000 clones in the sample, 25% to 30% were seen once. Source material: CD4+ T cells from cultured PBMCs. The receptors derive from a human patient who received a liver transplant. The graft donor may be the source of some T cells.

This clone has a handful of counts. Since a far larger clone is one base different, this is likely a read error. The V call is TRBV2, the J call TRBJ2-7; D is unresolved. CDR1 and CDR2 (germline): SNHLY, FYNNEI. The CDR3 is 14 residues long. In DNA form, the CDR3 reads TGTGCCAGCAGACAAGCCCCCGTTTTCTACGCGCAGTACTTC. Protein sequence: CASRQAPVFYAQYF.

By sample share, this clone is medium-sized. The rearrangement uses TRBV7-9 and TRBJ1-1; D remains ambiguous. The CDR3 loop spans 13 amino acids. Germline loops: CDR1 SEHNR, CDR2 FQNEAQ (reference sequence). V lost 2 bases and J 0 bases, leaving 4 bases between the germline ends. The CDR3 is CASSLLMNTEAFF. The CDR3 nucleotides are TGTGCCAGCAGCTTACTGATGAACACTGAAGCTTTCTTT.

This clone was detected a few times. CDR3 nucleotide sequence: TGTGCCAGCAGCGTAGTAAAGGCCTCGGGCGTTTTTTCTTACGAGCAGTACTTC. It translates to CASSVVKASGVFSYEQYF. The V gene is TRBV9, the J gene TRBJ2-7, with D unclear. The CDR3 consists of 18 residues. CDR1 and CDR2 (germline): SGDLS, YYNGEE. V was clipped by 0 bases and J by 4 bases, with 23 bases between them. The full variable domain, rest sourced from reference TRBV9 and TRBJ2-7, is DSGVTQTPKHLITATGQRVTLRCSPRSGDLSVYWYQQSLDQGLQFLIQYYNGEERAKGNILERFSAQQFPDLHSELNLSSLELGDSALYFCASSVVKASGVFSYEQYFGPGTRLTVT.

This clone is termed medium-sized. The chain's CDR3 is CASSPSVTGPYGYTF. The CDR3 DNA sequence: TGTGCCAGCTCACCATCCGTGACAGGGCCCTATGGCTACACCTTC. J is TRBJ1-2 and V is TRBV18; 7 bases match TRBD1. The V gene end was trimmed by 2 bases and the J gene end by 4 bases; junction bases not matched to a gene: 7. In germline, CDR1 is KGHSH, CDR2 LQKENI. The CDR3 length is 15 residues.

In its sample, this clone is medium-sized. V and J are TRBV19 and TRBJ1-6; 9 bases agree with TRBD1. This CDR3 has 15 residues. The J segment lost 10 bases and the V segment lost 6 bases, leaving 10 bases of the junction unmatched. Germline V gene data show CDR1 as LNHDA and CDR2 as SQIVND (reference sequence). DNA of the CDR3: TGTGCCAGTAGACCGCCGGGACAGGGACCGTCACCCCTCCACTTT. This gives the protein CASRPPGQGPSPLHF.

The chain recombines TRBV4-2 with TRBJ2-7; maybe TRBD2 (5 bases). Germline loops: CDR1 LGHNA, CDR2 YNFKEQ. The CDR3 has 15 amino acids. V was cut by 5 bases and J by 2 bases, with 16 bases left in between. In DNA, the CDR3 is TGTGCCAGCAGCTTTCGGACGCGAGGGACCTACGAGCAGTACTTC. Its protein product is CASSFRTRGTYEQYF.

This clone is judged large. The chain uses TRBV2 and TRBJ2-5; 8 bases match TRBD2. This CDR3 contains 13 residues. V trimming: 3 bases; J trimming: 7 bases; junction bases outside the gene matches: 4. Germline loops: CDR1 SNHLY, CDR2 FYNNEI. The CDR3 nucleotides are TGTGCCAGCAGTGAGAGCGGGAGCGGGACCCAGTACTTC. Its protein product is CASSESGSGTQYF.

Relative to its sample, this clone is large. This chain connects TRBV19 to TRBJ1-2, with 8 nucleotides matching TRBD1. V shed 3 bases, J shed 6 bases, and the junction held 9 bases outside the gene matches. Germline loops: CDR1 LNHDA, CDR2 SQIVND (reference sequence). CDR3 length: 15 residues. CDR3 sequence: CASSIDRGVLNGYTF. The CDR3 DNA follows: TGTGCCAGTAGTATCGACAGGGGAGTATTGAATGGCTACACCTTC.

This clone is termed medium-sized. This sequence joins TRBV7-9 and TRBJ1-3; 7 bases are shared with TRBD1. The CDR3 totals 15 residues. The V segment lost 4 bases and the J segment 0 bases; nucleotides outside the gene matches: 3. The germline CDR1 and CDR2 sequences are SEHNR and FQNEAQ (reference sequence). CDR3 sequence reads: CASSSRQGSGNTIYF. The CDR3 DNA reads as TGTGCCAGCAGCTCTAGACAGGGCTCTGGAAACACCATATATTTT.

In this sample, this clone turned up a few times. The chain links TRBV7-9 to TRBJ1-5; D unclear. Germline assignment: CDR1 SEHNR and CDR2 FQNEAQ (reference sequence). This CDR3 has 13 amino acids. V lost 2 bases and J lost 6, with 8 bases in between. As DNA, the CDR3 is TGTGCCAGCAGCTTATTTTTGGGTCAGCCCCAGCATTTT. This codes for CASSLFLGQPQHF.

The chain couples TRBV2 to TRBJ1-5; 9 bases map to TRBD1. Germline V CDR1 and CDR2: SNHLY, FYNNEI. The CDR3 runs 16 residues. J gave up 9 bases and V 6 bases, and 15 bases lay outside the gene matches. In DNA form, the CDR3 reads TGTGCCAGCAGGGAGTCCCGGACAGGGGCTCCTAGGCCCCAGCATTTT. This codes for CASRESRTGAPRPQHF.